The 25 T cell receptor beta chains below come from one sample, sequenced in a study of cytomegalovirus exposure and HLA in healthy donors. With 60 Vbeta and 13 Jbeta primers, the PCR was carried out. Profiled with immunoSEQ multiplex PCR; TCRdb holds only in-frame clones, not every one. The table records about 98,000 clones, about four fifths of them present only once. The sequencing input was PBMCs. The source of these receptors is a female donor in good health and CMV-seropositive.

This clone was recorded a few times. CDR3 in DNA: TGTGCCAGCAGTTCCAGCGGGGGAGCCAAAAACATTCAGTACTTC. It is translated as CASSSSGGAKNIQYF. The chain has TRBV6-6 and TRBJ2-4; TRBD2 matches at 8 bases. Germline loops: CDR1 MNHNY, CDR2 SVGAGI (reference sequence). The length of the CDR3 is 15 residues. J lost 0 bases, V lost 4 bases, and 2 bases had no gene match.

The chain links TRBV25-1 to TRBJ1-2; 7 bases line up with TRBD1. The CDR3 extends over 13 amino acids. The V gene end was trimmed by 5 bases and the J gene end by 4 bases; junction bases not matched to a gene: 4. Germline V CDR1 and CDR2: MGHDK, SYGVNS. CDR3 nucleotide sequence: TGTGCCAGCAGTCAGGGGGGCCTCTATGGCTACACCTTC. This translates into CASSQGGLYGYTF.

V gene TRBV27 combines with J gene TRBJ2-1; D is perhaps TRBD2 (7 bases). CDR1 and CDR2 (germline): MNHEY, SMNVEV (reference sequence). V was cut by 5 bases and J by 6 bases, with 14 bases left in between. The CDR3 is 14 residues long. The CDR3 loop is CASSLSRGGNEQFF. CDR3 in DNA: TGTGCCAGCAGTCTTTCGAGGGGGGGCAATGAGCAGTTCTTC.

This clone was seen a single time. The J gene is TRBJ2-1, the V gene TRBV27, with 11 bases aligning to TRBD2. Trimming at V came to 6 bases and at J to 4 bases, leaving 5 bases not matched to a gene. This CDR3 region has 15 residues. Germline V gene sequence: CDR1 MNHEY, CDR2 SMNVEV (reference sequence). In DNA, the CDR3 is TGTGCCAGCAGACCCGGGACTAGCGGTTACAATGAGCAGTTCTTC. This codes for CASRPGTSGYNEQFF.

CDR3 in DNA: TGTGCCAGCAGTGAAGTAGAGGGAGCTGGGGCCAACGTCCTGACTTTC. Amino acids: CASSEVEGAGANVLTF. The rearrangement uses TRBV2 and TRBJ2-6; D perhaps matches TRBD2 (5 bases). Germline V gene lookup returns CDR1 SNHLY and CDR2 FYNNEI. Trimming removed 1 base from V and 2 bases from J, with 9 bases in between. The CDR3 runs to 16 residues.

This clone was counted between two and nine times. The V and J genes are TRBV2 and TRBJ1-4; D may be TRBD1 (6 bases). Trimming removed 3 bases at V and 7 bases at J, with 15 bases between. The CDR3 extends over 15 amino acids. Looked up from germline, CDR1 is SNHLY and CDR2 is FYNNEI. The CDR3 nucleotides read TGTGCCAGCAGTGAGATCGGGGGGCAAGGTGAAAAACTGTTTTTT. It encodes CASSEIGGQGEKLFF.

The chain joins TRBV14 to TRBJ1-6; 7 bases align to TRBD1. The germline V gene has CDR1 SGHDN and CDR2 FVKESK. This CDR3 contains 14 residues. V dropped 1 base and J dropped 10; count of bases not matched to a gene: 4. The CDR3 coding sequence is TGTGCCAGCAGCCAAGTAGGGGGCGTATCACCCCTCCACTTT. Translation gives CASSQVGGVSPLHF.

This clone has only one observation. The germline gene is not matched at one end of the junction; a read error may be the cause. The V and J genes are TRBV6-5 and TRBJ2-2, with 8 bases matching TRBD2. CDR1 is MNHEY and CDR2 is SVGAGI in the germline V gene. The CDR3 sequence is 16 residues long. The CDR3 sequence: CTSSYSGLVWTGELFF. The CDR3 region has the DNA TGTACCAGCAGTTACTCGGGACTAGTCTGGACCGGGGAGCTGTTTTTT.

The rearrangement uses TRBV6-7 and TRBJ1-4, with D tentatively TRBD1 (6 bases). TRBV6-7 carries the ORF label, with uncertain function. Trimming pared 6 bases from V and 1 base from J, leaving 12 bases between. There are 15 residues in the CDR3. The CDR3 reads CASSLQGGTNEKLFF. The CDR3 region has the DNA TGTGCCAGCAGCTTACAAGGGGGAACTAATGAAAAACTGTTTTTT.

The V and J genes are TRBV18 and TRBJ2-3; 7 bases are shared with TRBD2. This CDR3 contains 15 residues. Germline V gene lookup returns CDR1 KGHSH and CDR2 LQKENI. Trimming removed 2 bases from V and 2 bases from J; junction bases left unmatched: 4. The CDR3 here is CASSPRLADTDTQYF. CDR3 sequence (DNA): TGTGCCAGCTCACCAAGGCTAGCGGACACAGATACGCAGTATTTT.

The chain has TRBV28 and TRBJ1-5; possible D gene TRBD1, 6 bases. V was clipped by 4 bases and J by 7 bases, with 17 bases between them. The CDR3 covers 15 residues. Germline lookup yields CDR1 MDHEN and CDR2 SYDVKM. The CDR3 DNA sequence: TGTGCCAGCAGTTCACCAGGGGATGGACACCAGCCCCAGCATTTT. Its protein product is CASSSPGDGHQPQHF.

Remarks on this clone: A junction boundary mismatches the germline segment, possibly from a read error. The CDR3 loop reads CASSPRTAGCTF. The CDR3 bases are TGTGCCAGCAGCCCGAGGACAGCCGGCTGCACCTTC. The V and J genes are TRBV13 and TRBJ1-2, with TRBD1 as a possible D gene (6 bases). From germline, CDR1 is PRHDT and CDR2 FYEKMQ (reference sequence). The CDR3 has 12 amino acids.

The chain employs TRBV15 and TRBJ1-2, with D possibly matching TRBD1 (5 bases). CDR3 size: 15 residues. Germline V gene sequence: CDR1 LNHNV, CDR2 YYDKDF (reference sequence). Trimming stripped 0 bases from V and 4 bases from J, with 12 bases between. In nucleotides, the CDR3 is TGTGCCACCAGCAGAGATAGGCAGGGCAGCTATGGCTACACCTTC. Encoded protein: CATSRDRQGSYGYTF.

The chain joins TRBV19 to TRBJ2-2; 7 positions agree with TRBD2. Per germline, CDR1 LNHDA and CDR2 SQIVND (reference sequence). Trimming cost V 1 base and J 0 bases; bases outside gene matches: 14. The CDR3 runs to 20 residues. CDR3 sequence: CASSIVRPRLADTNTGELFF. The CDR3 bases are TGTGCCAGTAGTATAGTACGACCCAGACTAGCAGATACGAACACCGGGGAGCTGTTTTTT.

Only a few counts were recorded for this clone. V usage is TRBV13 and J usage is TRBJ2-7; no definite D call. Trimming took off 5 bases at V and 4 bases at J, with 6 bases between the two ends. In germline, CDR1 is PRHDT, CDR2 FYEKMQ (reference sequence). CDR3 length equals 11 residues. In nucleotides, the CDR3 is TGTGCCAGCAGCGCACAATACGAGCAGTACTTC. It specifies CASSAQYEQYF.

The rearrangement links TRBV5-1 to TRBJ2-7; 7 nucleotides match TRBD1. V dropped 3 bases and J dropped 0; count of bases not matched to a gene: 0. The CDR3 consists of 13 residues. Per the germline V gene, CDR1 is SGHRS and CDR2 is YFSETQ. The CDR3 protein is CASSWDSSYEQYF. The CDR3, as DNA: TGCGCCAGCAGCTGGGACAGCTCCTACGAGCAGTACTTC.

V usage is TRBV27 and J usage is TRBJ2-1, with 7 bases aligning to TRBD1. J was trimmed by 7 bases and V by 6 bases; bases with no gene match: 9. The germline V gene has CDR1 MNHEY and CDR2 SMNVEV (reference sequence). This CDR3 spans 14 amino acids. CDR3 DNA: TGTGCCAGCAGAACACCTTTACAGGGGAATGAGCAGTTCTTC. Translated: CASRTPLQGNEQFF.

This chain uses TRBV21-1 with TRBJ1-2; TRBD1 is taken as the D call from the table, unchecked against the DNA. TRBV21-1 represents a pseudogene. This CDR3 is 16 amino acids long. The CDR3 region is CASSIYGDSSNYGYTF. The CDR3 DNA reads as TGTGCCAGCAGCATATACGGGGACAGTTCTAACTATGGCTACACCTTC.

A note on this clone: The germline gene is not matched at one end of the junction; a read error may be the cause. V is TRBV19 and J is TRBJ1-5; D ambiguous. This CDR3 is built from 12 residues. Germline loops: CDR1 LNHDA, CDR2 SQIVND (reference sequence). The CDR3 region is CASSLMSQPQHF. The CDR3 nucleotides are TGTGCTAGTAGCCTCATGAGTCAGCCCCAGCATTTT. The full variable domain, its missing parts supplied by reference TRBV19 and TRBJ1-5, is DGGITQSPKYLFRKEGQNVTLSCEQNLNHDAMYWYRQDPGQGLRLIYYSQIVNDFQKGDIAEGYSVSREKKESFPLTVTSAQKNPTAFYLCASSLMSQPQHFGDGTRLSIL.

The chain carries TRBV15 and TRBJ2-5; 9 positions match TRBD1. The CDR3 totals 17 residues. Germline loops: CDR1 LNHNV, CDR2 YYDKDF (reference sequence). The ends lost 1 base at V and 5 bases at J; junction bases unmatched: 11. Here the CDR3 DNA reads TGTGCCACCAGCAGAGGACCGGACAGGGGTCGTTCGGAGACCCAGTACTTC. Translation: CATSRGPDRGRSETQYF.

CDR3 DNA: TGTGCCAGCAGCTCACGGGGGGGGGAGACTGAAGCTTTCTTT. This encodes CASSSRGGETEAFF. The V and J genes are TRBV5-4 and TRBJ1-1; D is possibly TRBD1 (5 bases). This CDR3 is 14 amino acids long. V was trimmed by 3 bases and J by 5 bases, leaving 14 bases between them. Per the germline V gene, CDR1 is SGHNT and CDR2 is YYREEE (reference sequence).

The chain links TRBV28 to TRBJ1-3; D might be TRBD1 (6 bases). Germline loops: CDR1 MDHEN, CDR2 SYDVKM. The CDR3 totals 19 residues. With 1 base removed from V and 6 bases from J, the gap between germline ends came to 25 bases. CDR3 nucleotide sequence: TGTGCCAGCAGTTTATTCGGTAGGGGAGCCAGGGGCGAAGAAAACACCATATATTTT. Translation: CASSLFGRGARGEENTIYF.

This rearrangement joins TRBV5-1 to TRBJ2-7; 10 bases agree with TRBD1. Germline V CDR1 and CDR2: SGHRS, YFSETQ. With V trimmed by 3 bases and J by 4 bases, 7 bases remained unmatched. The CDR3 spans 15 residues. CDR3 region: CASSWAGTGVYEQYF. CDR3 nucleotide sequence: TGCGCCAGCAGCTGGGCCGGGACAGGGGTTTACGAGCAGTACTTC. The full variable domain, completed using reference TRBV5-1 and TRBJ2-7, is KAGVTQTPRYLIKTRGQQVTLSCSPISGHRSVSWYQQTPGQGLQFLFEYFSETQRNKGNFPGRFSGRQFSNSRSEMNVSTLELGDSALYLCASSWAGTGVYEQYFGPGTRLTVT.

This clone was picked up a small number of times. The chain recombines TRBV5-4 with TRBJ2-3, with D unresolved. V lost 5 bases, J lost 4 bases, and 17 bases lay in between. Germline-derived CDR1 and CDR2 are SGHNT and YYREEE (reference sequence). The CDR3 sequence is 15 residues long. The DNA of the CDR3 is TGTGCCAGCAGATTCCTACCCATCTCCCCAGATACGCAGTATTTT. Encoded protein: CASRFLPISPDTQYF.

In this sample, this clone turned up once. CDR3 nucleotides: TGTGCCAGCAGTTTAGACGGGAGTAGGACAGATACGCAGTATTTT. Translation: CASSLDGSRTDTQYF. J is TRBJ2-3 and V is TRBV28, with D possibly TRBD2 on 6 matching bases. Germline CDR1 and CDR2: MDHEN and SYDVKM. There are 15 residues in the CDR3. Trimming pared 2 bases from V and 3 bases from J, leaving 12 bases between.